The T cell receptor (beta chain) under discussion was sequenced for a study of early T cells in non-severe SARS-CoV-2 infection. Across the study: The sequenced material was bulk RNA from unsorted whole blood, and its chains were unpaired.

Individual cDNA molecules received unique molecular identifiers during library preparation. TCRdb analysed the 5' RACE reads with MiXCR anew, one entry per CDR3 protein. The data show 65,000 to 85,000 distinct CDR3 sequences, 13% seen once. Many counts were recorded for this clonotype. As yet, its antigen is unknown. Study results and limitations: Private and CD4 specificities were missed by VDJdb matching, which favored anti-spike CD8 responses.

This receptor was identified in an adult who was a healthcare worker with PCR-confirmed SARS-CoV-2 infection or an uninfected control (not recorded which). The sequenced material came from whole blood.

The CDR3 loop is CASSLGRGAIGTEAFF. CDR3 in DNA: TGTGCCAGCAGCTTGGGGCGGGGCGCGATCGGGACTGAAGCTTTCTTT. The chain uses TRBV5-4 and TRBJ1-1; weak D call: TRBD1 (5 bases). The germline V gene has CDR1 SGHNT and CDR2 YYREEE (reference sequence). Deletions cut 0 bases from V and 5 bases from J, with 17 bases between. The CDR3 has 16 amino acids.